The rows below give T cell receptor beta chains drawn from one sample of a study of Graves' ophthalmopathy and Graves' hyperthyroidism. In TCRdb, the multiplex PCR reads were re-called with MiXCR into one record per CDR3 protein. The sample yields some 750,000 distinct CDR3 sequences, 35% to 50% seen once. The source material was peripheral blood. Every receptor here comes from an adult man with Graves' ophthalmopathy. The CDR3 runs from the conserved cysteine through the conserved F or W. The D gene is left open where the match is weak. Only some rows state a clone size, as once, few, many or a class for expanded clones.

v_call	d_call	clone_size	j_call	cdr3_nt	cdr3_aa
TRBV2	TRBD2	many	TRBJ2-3	TGTGCCAGCAGTGTAGCTAGCGGGGGGACAGATACGCAGTATTTT	CASSVASGGTDTQYF
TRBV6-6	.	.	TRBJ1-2	TGTGCCAGCATTACTACAGGGAGTGGTCGGGGCTACACCTTC	CASITTGSGRGYTF
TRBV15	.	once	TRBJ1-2	TGTGCCACCAGCAGAGATCCAGGGGTCGGTGGCTACACCTTC	CATSRDPGVGGYTF
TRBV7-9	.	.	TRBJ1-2	TGTGCCAGCAGCGGACAGCCCTATGGCTACACCTTC	CASSGQPYGYTF
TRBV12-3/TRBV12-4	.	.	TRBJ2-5	TGTGCCAGCAGCCCCATTGACGGCAGAGAGACCCAGTACTTC	CASSPIDGRETQYF
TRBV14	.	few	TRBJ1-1	TGTGCCAGCAGCCAAGAGAAGGTGACTCGCACTGAAGCTTTCTTT	CASSQEKVTRTEAFF
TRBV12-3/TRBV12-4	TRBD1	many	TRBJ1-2	TGTGCCAGCAGCCTGACAGGGTTAGACGGCTACACCTTC	CASSLTGLDGYTF
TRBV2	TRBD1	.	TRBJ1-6	TGTGCCAGCAGGGTTCGGACAGGGACGCTTTCACCCCTCCACTTT	CASRVRTGTLSPLHF
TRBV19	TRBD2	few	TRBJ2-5	TGTGCCAGTAGTCCTAGCGGGGGGGCAGTAGAGACCCAGTACTTC	CASSPSGGAVETQYF
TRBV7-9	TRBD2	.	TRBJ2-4	TGTGCCAGCAGCTCGGATAGCGGGAGGGTAGCCAAAAACATTCAGTACTTC	CASSSDSGRVAKNIQYF
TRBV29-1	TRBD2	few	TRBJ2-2	TGCAGCGCCACTGCGACTAGCGGGAGGGAGGTCGGGGAGCTGTTTTTT	CSATATSGREVGELFF
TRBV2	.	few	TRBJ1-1	TGTGCCAGCAGTTACGGGGGGCAGGTGTTCATGAACACTGAAGCTTTCTTT	CASSYGGQVFMNTEAFF
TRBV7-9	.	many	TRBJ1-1	TGTGCCAGCAGCTCGACCCAGGGACCGCCTATGAACACTGAAGCTTTCTTT	CASSSTQGPPMNTEAFF
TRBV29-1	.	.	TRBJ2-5	TGCAGCGTTGAGAATGGGCAAGAGACCCAGTACTTC	CSVENGQETQYF
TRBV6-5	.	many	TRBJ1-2	TGTGCCAGCAGTGGGGACAACGACTATGGCTACACCTTC	CASSGDNDYGYTF
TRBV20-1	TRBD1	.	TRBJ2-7	TGCAGTGCCTCCAAAATCAGACAGGGTTGGGGTGACGAGCAGTACTTC	CSASKIRQGWGDEQYF
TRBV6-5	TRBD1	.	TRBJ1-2	TGTGCCAGCAGTTACTTGGGACAGGGGGCTGAAAAATCCTATGGCTACACCTTC	CASSYLGQGAEKSYGYTF
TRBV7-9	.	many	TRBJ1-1	TGTGCCAGCAGCTTTGGGCCCGCGAACACTGAAGCTTTCTTT	CASSFGPANTEAFF
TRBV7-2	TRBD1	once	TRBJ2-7	TGTGCCAGCAGCCTCGGACAGGGGGTAGACGAGCAGTACTTC	CASSLGQGVDEQYF
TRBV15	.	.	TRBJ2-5	TGTGCCACCAGCAGAGACCCAACAACGGAACAGACCCAGTACTTC	CATSRDPTTEQTQYF
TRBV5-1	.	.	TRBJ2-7	TGCGCCAGCAGCTTTGCCCCGGGACTCTACGAGCAGTACTTC	CASSFAPGLYEQYF
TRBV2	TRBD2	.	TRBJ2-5	TGTGCCAGCAGTTTTGAGCGGGGGCCAAACCAAGAGACCCAGTACTTC	CASSFERGPNQETQYF
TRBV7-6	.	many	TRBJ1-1	TGTGCCAGCAGCCGACAGTTGAACACTGAAGCTTTCTTT	CASSRQLNTEAFF
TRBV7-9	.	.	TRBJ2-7	TGTGCCAGCGGACAAATACTCTACGAGCAGTACTTC	CASGQILYEQYF
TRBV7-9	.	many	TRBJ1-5	TGTGCCAGTTCCCTTGGCAATCAGCCCCAGCATTTT	CASSLGNQPQHF
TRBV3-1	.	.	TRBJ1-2	TGTGCCAGGAGCCAAGATGGGGGAGGAGATAGCTACACCTTC	CARSQDGGGDSYTF
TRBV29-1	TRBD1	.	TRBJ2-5	TGCAGCGTTGAAGAGGGGACAGGGTCCGGGGCCCAGTACTTC	CSVEEGTGSGAQYF
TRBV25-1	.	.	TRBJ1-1	TGTGCCAGCAGTCCCGGACGGTACACTGAAGCTCTCTTT	CASSPGRYTEALF
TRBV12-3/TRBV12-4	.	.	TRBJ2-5	TGTGCCAGCAGTTTTGAAAGGGGCGAGACCCAGTACTTC	CASSFERGETQYF
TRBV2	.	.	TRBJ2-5	TGTGCCAGCAGGGAACAGGGAGATCACCAAGAGACCCAGTACTTC	CASREQGDHQETQYF
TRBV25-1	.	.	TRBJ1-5	TGTGCCAGCAGTGCTAGTCCCGGAAATCAGCCCCAGCATTTT	CASSASPGNQPQHF
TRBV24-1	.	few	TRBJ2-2	TGTGCCACCAGTGCCGGGGGTTACACCGGGGAGCTGTTTTTT	CATSAGGYTGELFF
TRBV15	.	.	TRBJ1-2	TGTGCCACCAGCAGCCAGTACAGGGAGGTCTACACCTTC	CATSSQYREVYTF
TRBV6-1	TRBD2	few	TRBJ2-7	TGTGCCAGCAGTGAAGCTCGAGCTAGCGGGACTTACGAGCAGTACTTC	CASSEARASGTYEQYF
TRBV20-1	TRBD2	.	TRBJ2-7	TGCAGTGCTAGAGACGGACTAGCGGGGGACTACGAGCAGTACTTC	CSARDGLAGDYEQYF
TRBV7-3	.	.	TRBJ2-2	TGTGCCAGCAGCTTAACCGGATCGACCGGGGAGCTGTTTTTT	CASSLTGSTGELFF
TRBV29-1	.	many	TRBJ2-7	TGCAGCGGTCAAGTGGGGGGCCAGGGCGAGCAGTACTTC	CSGQVGGQGEQYF